Following are 32 T cell receptor beta chains from one sample sequenced in a study of cytomegalovirus exposure and HLA in healthy donors. The assay was immunoSEQ multiplex PCR, and TCRdb's table has in-frame clones only and misses some. The sample holds fewer than 350,000 clones, around 89% seen once. The source material was PBMCs. Receptors were obtained from a woman aged 18-29 years in good health and CMV-seronegative.

This clone has just one count. This chain links TRBV15 with TRBJ2-2, with a weak D call TRBD2 (5 bases). In germline, CDR1 is LNHNV, CDR2 YYDKDF (reference sequence). Trimming took 6 bases from V and 0 from J, leaving 17 bases between them. The CDR3 has 17 amino acids. The CDR3 coding sequence is TGTGCCACCAGAGAGTCCCGACGGGATACGAACACCGGGGAGCTGTTTTTT. Amino acids: CATRESRRDTNTGELFF.

The CDR3 loop reads CASSSPDRSRGYTF. The CDR3 DNA is TGTGCCAGCAGCTCCCCGGACAGGTCCCGGGGCTACACCTTC. The chain links TRBV28 to TRBJ1-2, with TRBD1 identical over 7 bases. This CDR3 contains 14 residues. The germline V gene has CDR1 MDHEN and CDR2 SYDVKM. With 6 bases clipped from V and 8 bases from J, the junction kept 12 bases outside the gene matches.

V usage is TRBV4-3 and J usage is TRBJ2-2; 9 positions agree with TRBD2. Germline trimming cut 0 bases from V and 6 bases from J; bases unmatched to any gene: 14. The CDR3 runs to 19 residues. Germline lookup yields CDR1 LGHNA and CDR2 YSLEER. CDR3 protein: CASSQEPPSFGGRAGELFF. The CDR3 nucleotides read TGCGCCAGCAGCCAAGAACCCCCCTCTTTCGGCGGGAGGGCCGGGGAGCTGTTTTTT.

This clone was observed once. The gene calls are TRBV6-5 and TRBJ2-1; D unclear. The germline CDR1 and CDR2 sequences are MNHEY and SVGAGI. The CDR3 is 11 residues long. V shed 3 bases and J shed 6 bases, with 3 bases lying between them. The CDR3 reads CASSYINEQFF. CDR3 DNA sequence: TGTGCCAGCAGTTATATCAATGAGCAGTTCTTC.

The genes are TRBV15 and TRBJ1-2; a weak D match, TRBD1 (6 bases). Germline V gene data show CDR1 as LNHNV and CDR2 as YYDKDF (reference sequence). The V end was cut by 1 base, the J end by 5 bases, with 8 bases between. The CDR3 is 13 residues long. The CDR3 reads CATSRGTAYGYTF. In DNA, the CDR3 is TGTGCCACCAGCAGAGGGACAGCTTATGGCTACACCTTC.

This chain connects TRBV7-2 to TRBJ1-1, with TRBD1 matching 7 bases. Germline V CDR1 and CDR2: SGHTA, FQGNSA. The CDR3 contains 15 residues. V shed 7 bases and J 0 bases; nucleotides not matched to a gene: 8. The DNA of the CDR3 is TGTGCCAGCACCAAACCGACAGGGATGAACACTGAAGCTTTCTTT. As protein: CASTKPTGMNTEAFF.

The J gene is TRBJ2-3, the V gene TRBV5-1, with D possibly TRBD2 on 6 matching bases. Germline V gene sequence: CDR1 SGHRS, CDR2 YFSETQ. V dropped 4 bases and J dropped 4 bases, with 13 bases sitting between them. The CDR3 loop spans 14 amino acids. CDR3 amino acids: CASSDGSVSDTQYF. The CDR3, as DNA: TGCGCCAGCAGCGACGGGAGTGTCTCAGATACGCAGTATTTT.

This clone was observed a single time. The gene calls are TRBV5-6 and TRBJ1-1; 7 bases match TRBD1. The CDR3 contains 15 residues. Trimming cost V 1 base and J 4 bases; bases outside gene matches: 7. Germline V lookup: CDR1 SGHDT, CDR2 YYEEEE. The DNA of the CDR3 is TGTGCCAGCAGCTTGCCCCAGGGGGTGGGCACTGAAGCTTTCTTT. Its translation: CASSLPQGVGTEAFF.

The J gene is TRBJ2-3, the V gene TRBV5-6; D perhaps matches TRBD1 (6 bases). Germline V lookup: CDR1 SGHDT, CDR2 YYEEEE. V was clipped by 4 bases and J by 3 bases, with 9 bases between them. The CDR3 spans 13 residues. CDR3 amino acids: CASSIQGTDTQYF. As DNA, the CDR3 is TGTGCCAGCAGCATACAGGGAACAGATACGCAGTATTTT.

The chain combines TRBV5-1 with TRBJ2-1; D is ambiguous. V was clipped by 3 bases and J by 7 bases, with 20 bases between them. The CDR3 length is 16 residues. Germline lookup yields CDR1 SGHRS and CDR2 YFSETQ. In nucleotides, the CDR3 is TGCGCCAGCAGCTCTCCCGGCTCCGGGTCGGCGAATGAGCAGTTCTTC. Translation gives CASSSPGSGSANEQFF.

In this sample, this clone turned up once. The CDR3 sequence: CASSRVFYEQYF. In DNA form, the CDR3 reads TGTGCCAGCAGCAGGGTTTTCTACGAGCAGTACTTC. This chain connects TRBV25-1 to TRBJ2-7; the D gene is possibly TRBD1 (5 bases). The V gene lost 6 bases and the J gene lost 3 bases, with 9 bases spanning the gap. Germline CDR1 and CDR2: MGHDK and SYGVNS. This CDR3 region has 12 residues.

V gene TRBV7-2 combines with J gene TRBJ2-7, with TRBD1 matching over 7 bases. Per germline, CDR1 SGHTA and CDR2 FQGNSA. The CDR3 is made up of 14 amino acids. V lost 1 base and J lost 6; bases outside the gene matches: 6. CDR3 residues: CASSLVKGAGEQYF. Here the CDR3 DNA reads TGTGCCAGCAGCTTAGTTAAGGGGGCTGGCGAGCAGTACTTC. Looking up the rest from reference TRBV7-2 and TRBJ2-7 gives the full variable domain: GAGVSQSPSNKVTEKGKDVELRCDPISGHTALYWYRQSLGQGLEFLIYFQGNSAPDKSGLPSDRFSAERTGGSVSTLTIQRTQQEDSAVYLCASSLVKGAGEQYFGPGTRLTVT.

This clone was counted a few times. The chain couples TRBV30 to TRBJ1-5, with 8 positions matching TRBD1. The CDR3 contains 15 residues. Germline CDR1 and CDR2: GTSNPN and SVGIG (reference sequence). The V and J ends lost 0 bases and 4 bases, in that order; junction bases with no gene match: 5. DNA for the CDR3: TGTGCCTGGAGTGTAGGACAGGGAACTAATCAGCCCCAGCATTTT. Protein product: CAWSVGQGTNQPQHF.

V usage is TRBV30 and J usage is TRBJ2-1, with 12 bases identical to TRBD2. The CDR3 consists of 19 residues. J gave up 1 base and V 1 base, and 11 bases lay outside the gene matches. Germline V gives CDR1 GTSNPN, CDR2 SVGIG (reference sequence). The CDR3 region has the DNA TGTGCCTGGAGTGCAACCGCGACTAGCGGGAGCGTATCCTACAATGAGCAGTTCTTC. The encoded protein is CAWSATATSGSVSYNEQFF.

This chain joins TRBV13 and TRBJ2-7, with a tentative D call TRBD2 (5 bases). CDR3 size: 13 residues. Between the trimmed V and J ends, which lost 5 bases and 3 bases, there was a span of 11 bases. The germline V gene has CDR1 PRHDT and CDR2 FYEKMQ (reference sequence). The CDR3, as DNA: TGTGCCAGCAGCCATGGAGAGGGCTACGAGCAGTACTTC. This translates into CASSHGEGYEQYF.

The genes are TRBV28 and TRBJ2-7; 9 nucleotides line up with TRBD2. This CDR3 has 16 residues. CDR1 and CDR2 (germline): MDHEN, SYDVKM. The ends lost 3 bases at V and 0 bases at J; junction bases unmatched: 6. CDR3 DNA sequence: TGTGCCAGCAGTTTTCTTGCGGGAGGGATCTCCTACGAGCAGTACTTC. Protein product: CASSFLAGGISYEQYF.

CDR3 in DNA: TGTGCCAGCAGCGCTGCGGGGGACAGGTACAATGAGCAGTTCTTC. This gives the protein CASSAAGDRYNEQFF. The genes are TRBV7-2 and TRBJ2-1; TRBD1 is a possible D gene (8 bases). Germline CDR1 SGHTA, CDR2 FQGNSA. The CDR3 is made up of 15 amino acids. Trimming shortened V by 5 bases and J by 4 bases, and 15 bases separated the two germline ends.

The chain recombines TRBV6-5 with TRBJ1-2, with 7 bases fitting TRBD1. Germline trimming cut 0 bases from V and 7 bases from J; bases unmatched to any gene: 8. The CDR3 extends over 15 amino acids. Per germline, CDR1 MNHEY and CDR2 SVGAGI. The CDR3 sequence is CASSYSIEGARGYTF. Here the CDR3 DNA reads TGTGCCAGCAGTTACTCGATAGAGGGGGCGCGTGGCTACACCTTC.

This clone was counted once. V usage is TRBV28 and J usage is TRBJ2-1; 9 bases fit TRBD2. V dropped 2 bases and J dropped 2; count of bases not matched to a gene: 7. The V gene's germline CDR1 is MDHEN and CDR2 SYDVKM. CDR3 length: 17 amino acids. CDR3 DNA sequence: TGTGCCAGCAGTTTACAAACTGGGACTAGCCCCTACAATGAGCAGTTCTTC. Translation gives CASSLQTGTSPYNEQFF.

J is TRBJ1-1 and V is TRBV27; 7 bases are shared with TRBD1. The germline CDR1 and CDR2 sequences are MNHEY and SMNVEV (reference sequence). The trim removed 5 bases at V and 6 bases at J, leaving 9 bases unmatched. The CDR3 spans 14 residues. The CDR3 DNA sequence: TGTGCCAGCAGTACCTACACAGGGGTCCCTGAAGCTTTCTTT. Residues: CASSTYTGVPEAFF.

V is TRBV27 and J is TRBJ2-1; 9 bases are a match to TRBD2. Per the germline V gene, CDR1 is MNHEY and CDR2 is SMNVEV (reference sequence). V lost 8 bases and J lost 0; bases outside the gene matches: 8. The CDR3 length is 16 residues. The chain's CDR3 is CASFWDSGSSYNEQFF. The CDR3 DNA is TGTGCCAGCTTTTGGGATAGCGGGAGCTCCTACAATGAGCAGTTCTTC.

The chain carries TRBV30 and TRBJ1-1; D gene uncertain. Trimming shortened V by 5 bases and J by 0 bases, and 7 bases separated the two germline ends. The germline gives CDR1 GTSNPN, CDR2 SVGIG (reference sequence). The CDR3 extends over 12 amino acids. The CDR3: CAWYAVNTEAFF. As DNA, the CDR3 is TGTGCCTGGTACGCAGTGAACACTGAAGCTTTCTTT.

The V call is TRBV2, the J call TRBJ2-7; TRBD1 agrees at 8 bases. CDR1 SNHLY and CDR2 FYNNEI come from the germline V gene. CDR3 length: 13 amino acids. Trimming cost V 7 bases and J 2 bases; bases outside gene matches: 4. The CDR3 region is CASTVDRAYEQYF. CDR3 in DNA: TGTGCCAGCACTGTGGACAGGGCCTACGAGCAGTACTTC.

This chain joins TRBV14 and TRBJ1-6; D unresolved. This CDR3 is 13 amino acids long. CDR1 is SGHDN and CDR2 is FVKESK in the germline V gene. Trimming removed 1 base from V and 10 bases from J, with 8 bases in between. The CDR3 nucleotides read TGTGCCAGCAGCCAAGGCTGGAGCTCACCCCTCCACTTT. The encoded protein is CASSQGWSSPLHF. The complete variable domain, with remaining parts taken from reference TRBV14 and TRBJ1-6, reads EAGVTQFPSHSVIEKGQTVTLRCDPISGHDNLYWYRRVMGKEIKFLLHFVKESKQDESGMPNNRFLAERTGGTYSTLKVQPAELEDSGVYFCASSQGWSSPLHFGNGTRLTVT.

The chain has TRBV19 and TRBJ2-1; D may be TRBD2 (6 bases). Germline V lookup: CDR1 LNHDA, CDR2 SQIVND (reference sequence). This CDR3 spans 17 amino acids. Trimming took 4 bases from V and 8 from J, leaving 24 bases between them. CDR3 nucleotides: TGTGCCAGTAGTACCCGACTAGTTAAACCATCAATCGATGAGCAGTTCTTC. Protein: CASSTRLVKPSIDEQFF. Full variable domain (rest looked up from reference TRBV19 and TRBJ2-1): DGGITQSPKYLFRKEGQNVTLSCEQNLNHDAMYWYRQDPGQGLRLIYYSQIVNDFQKGDIAEGYSVSREKKESFPLTVTSAQKNPTAFYLCASSTRLVKPSIDEQFFGPGTRLTVL.

The gene calls are TRBV5-1 and TRBJ2-5; 9 positions agree with TRBD2. The CDR3 is made up of 14 amino acids. Germline-derived CDR1 and CDR2 are SGHRS and YFSETQ. Losses at the gene ends were 3 bases for V and 4 bases for J; bases not matched to a gene: 4. The DNA of the CDR3 is TGCGCCAGCAGCTCGCTAGCGGGGTTAGAGACCCAGTACTTC. Translated, it gives CASSSLAGLETQYF.

V is TRBV5-1 and J is TRBJ2-5, with 12 bases aligning to TRBD2. The trim removed 4 bases at V and 5 bases at J, leaving 6 bases unmatched. CDR3 length: 15 residues. CDR1 is SGHRS and CDR2 is YFSETQ in the germline V gene. The CDR3 DNA sequence: TGCGCCAGCAGCGTTCGGACTAGCGGGATGGAGACCCAGTACTTC. This gives the protein CASSVRTSGMETQYF.

In this sample, this clone turned up once. V gene TRBV9 combines with J gene TRBJ1-2; 7 bases align to TRBD1. Losses at the gene ends were 4 bases for V and 2 bases for J; bases not matched to a gene: 5. This CDR3 is 14 amino acids long. The germline V gene has CDR1 SGDLS and CDR2 YYNGEE. The CDR3: CASSRGTDNYGYTF. The DNA of the CDR3 is TGTGCCAGCAGCCGCGGGACAGACAACTATGGCTACACCTTC.

The V gene is TRBV6-5, the J gene TRBJ1-5; D might be TRBD1 (5 bases). In germline, CDR1 is MNHEY, CDR2 SVGAGI. V gave up 5 bases and J gave up 3 bases, with 11 bases separating them. The CDR3 runs 14 residues. CDR3 DNA sequence: TGTGCCAGCAGTGAAACAGGATACAATCAGCCCCAGCATTTT. Translated: CASSETGYNQPQHF.

The chain combines TRBV19 with TRBJ2-7, with a tentative D call TRBD2 (7 bases). Trimming pared 4 bases from V and 2 bases from J, leaving 9 bases between. This CDR3 is built from 13 residues. Per the germline V gene, CDR1 is LNHDA and CDR2 is SQIVND (reference sequence). This CDR3 reads CASSNGGPYEQYF. DNA of the CDR3: TGTGCCAGTAGTAACGGGGGGCCCTACGAGCAGTACTTC. The variable domain in full, completed from reference TRBV19 and TRBJ2-7, reads DGGITQSPKYLFRKEGQNVTLSCEQNLNHDAMYWYRQDPGQGLRLIYYSQIVNDFQKGDIAEGYSVSREKKESFPLTVTSAQKNPTAFYLCASSNGGPYEQYFGPGTRLTVT.

This clone was seen a single time. This chain connects TRBV9 to TRBJ2-7; tentatively, D is TRBD1 (5 bases). This CDR3 is built from 15 residues. Per the germline V gene, CDR1 is SGDLS and CDR2 is YYNGEE. V was trimmed by 0 bases and J by 3 bases, leaving 13 bases between them. The CDR3 coding sequence is TGTGCCAGCAGCGTAGACGGTTTCAGGGTCTACGAGCAGTACTTC. It translates to CASSVDGFRVYEQYF. The complete variable domain, with remaining parts taken from reference TRBV9 and TRBJ2-7, reads DSGVTQTPKHLITATGQRVTLRCSPRSGDLSVYWYQQSLDQGLQFLIQYYNGEERAKGNILERFSAQQFPDLHSELNLSSLELGDSALYFCASSVDGFRVYEQYFGPGTRLTVT.

This clone turned up a few times. V gene TRBV27 combines with J gene TRBJ1-2; maybe TRBD1 (5 bases). CDR1 MNHEY and CDR2 SMNVEV come from the germline V gene (reference sequence). The CDR3 has 14 residues. Trimming cost V 6 bases and J 3 bases, with 14 bases left between them. CDR3 protein: CASSLKGADYGYTF. For the CDR3, the DNA is TGTGCCAGCAGCCTTAAAGGGGCAGACTATGGCTACACCTTC.